This T cell receptor (beta chain) was captured in a study of beta chain features in type 1 diabetes. Study in general: Sorted cells from all samples, numbering roughly 100,000,000, were examined.

The CDR3 runs to 14 residues. The germline CDR1 and CDR2 sequences are SGHDT and YYEEEE. The V end was cut by 1 base, the J end by 1 base, with 6 bases between. Worth noting for this clone: Its cognate antigen is unknown.

The isolated RNA, all of it, was reverse transcribed, so expressed TCRB transcripts were what got sequenced. The repertoire was sequenced with immunoSEQ multiplex PCR; TCRdb's copy has only in-frame clones and lacks some. The table lists around 400,000 clones, roughly 16% of them singletons. Staining for CD45RO/CCR7/CD25/CD127/CD95/CD27 allowed sorting of CD4+ naive, central memory, regulatory and stem cell-like memory cells. Points from the study as a whole: At VDJ recombination sites, type 1 diabetes patients had fewer insertions and more deleted nucleotides. Across patients, naive, central memory and Treg TCRB repertoires exhibited apparently greater similarity than was observed across healthy donors.

The sequence was collected from a woman in her late teens or twenties in good health. The J gene is TRBJ1-5, the V gene TRBV5-6, with unresolved D. Input material: naive CD4+ T cells from blood. CDR3 coding DNA: TGTGCCAGCAGCTTGAGAGGAAGCAATCAGCCCCAGCATTTT. Its protein product is CASSLRGSNQPQHF.